The sample holds a few counts of the clone carrying this T cell receptor beta chain. CDR3 length: 13 amino acids. Germline V gene data show CDR1 as MNHEY and CDR2 as SMNVEV (reference sequence). This sample is part of a study of blood T cells in healthy people across ages. With a J-beta primer mix and a sample-barcoded 5' primer, a second PCR ran 7 to 11 cycles. The template-switch adaptor, which had 12 random nucleotides, put a tag on each cDNA molecule. Each sample provided no less than 2.5 million CDR3-containing paired-end reads. TCRdb analysed the 5' RACE reads with MiXCR anew, one entry per CDR3 protein. This table has 850,000 to 1,000,000 distinct CDR3 sequences, 51% appearing once.

The source of this sequence is a woman aged 60-75 years in good health. The V gene is TRBV27, the J gene TRBJ2-5, with D possibly TRBD2 on 6 matching bases. The DNA matches TRBJ2-7 better at its end, which makes the J call doubtful. The source material was blood. The DNA for the CDR3 is TGTGCCAGCAGTTTATCGGCTAGCGACGAGCAGTACTTC. It is translated as CASSLSASDEQYF.